This T cell receptor beta chain was retrieved from a study of OX40 agonist ivuxolimab in advanced cancers. Study-level background: An anti-OX40 (CD134) antibody with agonistic activity, ivuxolimab, was administered to patients.

Using immunoSEQ multiplex PCR, the repertoire was profiled, and TCRdb retains in-frame clones only, with some absent. Among some 80,000 clones, around nine tenths were seen once, and the ten largest hold 4.8%. With 2 bases removed from V and 1 base from J, the gap between germline ends came to 8 bases. The CDR3 has 14 amino acids. Germline-derived CDR1 and CDR2 are KGHSH and LQKENI. The sample was CD4+ or CD8+ T cells sorted from blood, taken in a trial of the OX40 agonist ivuxolimab. This TCR derives from an adult with an advanced solid tumor such as melanoma, head and neck, liver or kidney cancer. V gene TRBV18 combines with J gene TRBJ1-1, with a weak D call TRBD1 (5 bases). The CDR3 DNA reads TGTGCCAGCTCACCAGCCAGGGAGAACACTGAAGCTTTCTTT. This sequence encodes CASSPARENTEAFF.